Described below is a single T cell receptor (beta chain) sequence and its context. The target antigen is unknown. Constant-segment primers and 5'RACE yielded cDNA libraries for TCR alpha and TCR beta, each carrying sample barcodes and UMIs. TCRdb re-analysed the 5' RACE reads in MiXCR, keeping a single row per CDR3 protein. Altogether about 400,000 distinct CDR3 sequences are present, 20% to 25% being singletons, with the ten largest covering around 8.8%. These data originate in a study of T-cell memory formation after mild COVID-19. Germline-derived CDR1 and CDR2 are SEHNR and FQNEAQ (reference sequence). The CDR3 is made up of 15 amino acids. Trimming at V came to 5 bases and at J to 4 bases, leaving 8 bases not matched to a gene. Whole-study findings and limits: Unconfirmed was the SARS-CoV-2 specificity of second-wave clones that peaked on day 37. Most CD4+ clones that shrank were in CM and EM, while CD8+ ones turned up in EMRA. CD4/CD8 balance held among clones contracting day 15 to 85, and later expanders leaned CD4+.

The chain joins TRBV7-9 to TRBJ2-3, with 8 bases aligning to TRBD2. Sequenced sample: PBMCs or a T cell subset sorted from them (not recorded which). The origin of this receptor is an adult woman who had mild COVID-19 (a few samples of this study predate the infection). Cell type and time point are not known. The CDR3 reads CASSDSGRGADTQYF. As DNA, the CDR3 is TGTGCCAGCAGCGACAGCGGGAGAGGGGCAGATACGCAGTATTTT.